This T cell receptor (beta chain) was identified during a study of regulatory T cells in long-lasting Graves disease. Study outcomes and limitations: TRBV28, TRBJ1-2 and TRBJ2-5 were favored in persistent disease. Study was limited to peripheral blood, excluding thyroid tissue.

Researchers made TCR beta libraries by using iRepertoire HTBI primers and running Arm-PCR on CDR3 regions. TCRdb reanalysed the multiplex PCR reads using MiXCR and keeps one entry per CDR3 protein. The table shows 620,000 or so distinct CDR3 sequences, with 15% to 20% occurring only once. Time point noted: newly diagnosed GD, antithyroid drugs for less than 3 months. The TCR library used RNA extracted from PBMCs. Patients of an endocrinology department in Xi'an, China, were included. The CDR3 extends over 15 amino acids. CDR1 and CDR2 (germline): MDHEN, SYDVKM. J was trimmed by 10 bases and V by 6 bases; bases with no gene match: 15. Note on this clonotype: Antigen: not known.

These sequences were also reported in another study, on T cells in Graves' hyperthyroidism and ophthalmopathy.

The rearrangement links TRBV28 to TRBJ2-1; 7 bases map to TRBD2. The sequences come from peripheral blood mononuclear cells (PBMCs), collected at new diagnosis, from a patient treated with antithyroid drugs. The sequence derives from a woman aged 25 to 39 with Graves disease. CDR3 in amino acids: CASSTPGLGFREQFF. DNA for the CDR3: TGTGCCAGCAGCACGCCCGGACTAGGGTTTCGGGAGCAGTTCTTC. The full variable domain, its missing parts supplied by reference TRBV28 and TRBJ2-1, is DVKVTQSSRYLVKRTGEKVFLECVQDMDHENMFWYRQDPGLGLRLIYFSYDVKMKEKGDIPEGYSVSREKKERFSLILESASTNQTSMYLCASSTPGLGFREQFFGPGTRLTVL.